The 28 T cell receptor beta chains reported below all come from one sample, sequenced in a study of human T cells and chemical hapten exposure. TCRdb reanalysed the RACE reads using MiXCR and keeps one entry per CDR3 protein. This table holds about 160,000 distinct CDR3 sequences, about 30% found once. The sample's time point: patch test 3, about 24 weeks after DPC sensitization. Treatment given: therapeutic diphenylcyclopropenone sensitization with weekly scalp DPC. The source material was whole blood, sampled in connection with sensitization to the hapten diphenylcyclopropenone (DPC). These receptors came from a woman younger than 30 with alopecia areata. Some clones in this sample may be carry-over from other donors' samples.

This clonotype turned up a few times. This chain connects TRBV29-1 to TRBJ1-3; the match to TRBD1 covers 9 bases. The CDR3 runs 15 residues. J was trimmed by 0 bases and V by 4 bases; bases with no gene match: 4. The germline CDR1 and CDR2 sequences are SQVTM and ANQGSEA. CDR3 nucleotides: TGCAGCGTTGTCCCGACAGGGGGCTCTGGAAACACCATATATTTT. As protein: CSVVPTGGSGNTIYF.

The genes are TRBV5-1 and TRBJ1-1, with D unresolved. The CDR3 runs to 15 residues. Germline CDR1 is SGHRS and CDR2 is YFSETQ. Between the trimmed V and J ends, which lost 4 bases and 4 bases, there was a span of 17 bases. The CDR3 here is CASSTVRGPVTEAFF. The CDR3 DNA reads TGCGCCAGCAGCACGGTGCGAGGTCCTGTCACTGAAGCTTTCTTT.

This clonotype was seen more than once but under ten times. The J gene is TRBJ2-2, the V gene TRBV20-1; D ambiguous. This CDR3 comprises 11 residues. The V end lost 3 bases, the J end lost 6 bases, and 5 bases lay between the germline ends. Germline-derived CDR1 and CDR2 are DFQATT and SNEGSKA (reference sequence). The CDR3 region has the DNA TGCAGTGCTAGTACGGCCGGGGAGCTGTTTTTT. This sequence encodes CSASTAGELFF.

The gene calls are TRBV30 and TRBJ1-1, with 9 bases identical to TRBD1. This CDR3 spans 14 amino acids. CDR1 and CDR2 from the germline V gene are GTSNPN and SVGIG (reference sequence). J was trimmed by 1 base and V by 6 bases; bases with no gene match: 6. CDR3 nucleotides: TGTGCCTGTAACAGGGGGCACGGGAACACTGAAGCTTTCTTT. Its translation: CACNRGHGNTEAFF.

This clonotype was seen a few times. V is TRBV14 and J is TRBJ1-6; D gene unclear. The CDR3 totals 13 residues. Germline-derived CDR1 and CDR2 are SGHDN and FVKESK. V lost 4 bases, J lost 7 bases, and 8 bases lay in between. CDR3 sequence: CASSRPLNSPLHF. Here the CDR3 DNA reads TGTGCCAGCAGCCGGCCCTTAAATTCACCCCTCCACTTT.

This clonotype was detected once. The chain uses TRBV29-1 and TRBJ2-3, with D tentatively TRBD1 or TRBD2 (5 bases each). V lost 7 bases and J lost 2, with 10 bases in between. Germline V gives CDR1 SQVTM, CDR2 ANQGSEA. The CDR3 is made up of 12 amino acids. CDR3 in amino acids: CSAWDHTDTQYF. The CDR3 DNA reads as TGCAGCGCCTGGGACCACACAGATACGCAGTATTTT.

The J gene is TRBJ1-5, the V gene TRBV20-1, with D unresolved. V was trimmed by 0 bases and J by 0 bases, leaving 9 bases between them. CDR3 size: 15 residues. The V gene's germline CDR1 is DFQATT and CDR2 SNEGSKA (reference sequence). CDR3 loop: CSARDYPRSNQPQHF. The CDR3 nucleotides are TGCAGTGCTAGAGATTACCCACGTAGCAATCAGCCCCAGCATTTT.

This clonotype was seen more than once but under ten times. The genes are TRBV27 and TRBJ1-3; D is unclear. From germline, CDR1 is MNHEY and CDR2 SMNVEV (reference sequence). Trimming removed 2 bases from V and 0 bases from J, with 8 bases in between. The CDR3 consists of 15 residues. CDR3 DNA: TGTGCCAGCAGTTTAAGTACAGCCTCTGGAAACACCATATATTTT. Protein product: CASSLSTASGNTIYF.

The chain couples TRBV20-1 to TRBJ1-6; D ambiguous. Germline V gene data show CDR1 as DFQATT and CDR2 as SNEGSKA (reference sequence). This CDR3 comprises 15 residues. Trimming removed 3 bases at V and 0 bases at J, with 9 bases between. In DNA, the CDR3 is TGCAGTGCTAGCCAGGAGAACTCCTATAATTCACCCCTCCACTTT. Translating it yields CSASQENSYNSPLHF.

This clonotype showed up many times. This sequence joins TRBV3-1 and TRBJ1-1; 9 bases fit TRBD1. The length of the CDR3 is 14 residues. V dropped 5 bases and J dropped 3; count of bases not matched to a gene: 4. Germline values: CDR1 LGHDT, CDR2 YNNKEL (reference sequence). This CDR3 is CASSKTGGDTEAFF. The CDR3 DNA reads TGTGCCAGCAGCAAGACAGGGGGTGACACTGAAGCTTTCTTT. Together with reference TRBV3-1 and TRBJ1-1, the CDR3 gives the full variable domain: DTAVSQTPKYLVTQMGNDKSIKCEQNLGHDTMYWYKQDSKKFLKIMFSYNNKELIINETVPNRFSPKSPDKAHLNLHINSLELGDSAVYFCASSKTGGDTEAFFGQGTRLTVV.

V usage is TRBV7-9 and J usage is TRBJ2-1; D is ambiguous. The germline V gene has CDR1 SEHNR and CDR2 FQNEAQ (reference sequence). The CDR3 length is 16 residues. V lost 7 bases and J lost 4, with 20 bases in between. The CDR3, as DNA: TGTGCCAGCACTGCCTCTAGTATTGGGATATACAATGAGCAGTTCTTC. This sequence encodes CASTASSIGIYNEQFF.

A few counts support this clonotype. CDR3 sequence reads: CAISARLGNEQFF. The CDR3, as DNA: TGTGCCATCAGTGCGCGGCTGGGGAATGAGCAGTTCTTC. This rearrangement joins TRBV10-3 to TRBJ2-1; D is unresolved. V lost 4 bases and J 7 bases, leaving 11 bases between the germline ends. CDR3 length: 13 amino acids. CDR1 ENHRY and CDR2 SYGVKD come from the germline V gene.

This clonotype has just a few counts. The gene calls are TRBV7-9 and TRBJ2-2; D might be TRBD1 (6 bases). The CDR3 is made up of 14 amino acids. CDR1 is SEHNR and CDR2 is FQNEAQ in the germline V gene (reference sequence). The V end was cut by 5 bases, the J end by 4 bases, with 11 bases between. Here the CDR3 reads CASSTGQFTGELFF. In DNA, the CDR3 is TGTGCCAGCAGCACAGGGCAATTCACCGGGGAGCTGTTTTTT. Full variable domain (outside the CDR3, taken from reference TRBV7-9 and TRBJ2-2): DTGVSQNPRHKITKRGQNVTFRCDPISEHNRLYWYRQTLGQGPEFLTYFQNEAQLEKSRLLSDRFSAERPKGSFSTLEIQRTEQGDSAMYLCASSTGQFTGELFFGEGSRLTVL.

This clonotype was detected only a few times. The CDR3 DNA follows: TGCGCCAGCAGCCCCAACCGGAACACCATATATTTT. Translated, it gives CASSPNRNTIYF. This sequence joins TRBV4-1 and TRBJ1-3; D not resolved. Per germline, CDR1 MGHRA and CDR2 YSYEKL. This CDR3 is built from 12 residues. Deletions cut 4 bases from V and 7 bases from J, with 8 bases between.

This sequence joins TRBV4-1 and TRBJ2-7; no clear D. The V gene lost 0 bases and the J gene lost 0 bases, with 12 bases spanning the gap. The germline CDR1 and CDR2 sequences are MGHRA and YSYEKL. The CDR3 runs to 16 residues. This CDR3 is CASSQDAAVSSYEQYF. CDR3 coding DNA: TGCGCCAGCAGCCAAGATGCGGCAGTAAGCTCCTACGAGCAGTACTTC.

This clonotype was detected only a few times. The V call is TRBV20-1, the J call TRBJ2-3; unclear D gene. Between the trimmed V and J ends, which lost 0 bases and 4 bases, there was a span of 11 bases. CDR1 and CDR2 from the germline V gene are DFQATT and SNEGSKA (reference sequence). The length of the CDR3 is 14 residues. The chain's CDR3 is CSARDPGGPDTQYF. The DNA of the CDR3 is TGCAGTGCTAGAGATCCTGGCGGTCCAGATACGCAGTATTTT.

The chain uses TRBV27 and TRBJ2-5, with 8 bases aligning to TRBD1. J lost 5 bases, V lost 3 bases, and 5 bases had no gene match. The CDR3 runs 14 residues. Germline loops: CDR1 MNHEY, CDR2 SMNVEV (reference sequence). CDR3 sequence (DNA): TGTGCCAGCAGTTTGAGGTACAGGGGGGAGACCCAGTACTTC. Amino acid sequence: CASSLRYRGETQYF.

J is TRBJ2-5 and V is TRBV20-1; unclear D gene. Germline-derived CDR1 and CDR2 are DFQATT and SNEGSKA (reference sequence). CDR3 length: 14 amino acids. V was clipped by 1 base and J by 0 bases, with 9 bases between them. CDR3 protein: CSARVSLYQETQYF. The CDR3, as DNA: TGCAGTGCTAGAGTATCCCTGTACCAAGAGACCCAGTACTTC.

The DNA for the CDR3 is TGCGCCAGCAGTGAACACAGGGTATACTACGAGCAGTACTTC. Translated: CASSEHRVYYEQYF. V usage is TRBV10-2 and J usage is TRBJ2-7; the D gene is possibly TRBD1 (6 bases). V was cut by 3 bases and J by 3 bases, with 12 bases left in between. The CDR3 covers 14 residues. Germline CDR1 and CDR2: WSHSY and SAAADI.

This clonotype has only a few counts. The V call is TRBV20-1, the J call TRBJ1-5; a weak D match, TRBD1 (6 bases). V lost 6 bases and J lost 9, with 18 bases in between. This CDR3 region has 13 residues. Germline V gene sequence: CDR1 DFQATT, CDR2 SNEGSKA (reference sequence). The CDR3 bases are TGCAGTGCCCAGGGGCAGACGGAGGGGCCCCAGCATTTT. Protein product: CSAQGQTEGPQHF.

V is TRBV4-1 and J is TRBJ2-1; unclear D gene. The CDR3 has 14 residues. The germline gives CDR1 MGHRA, CDR2 YSYEKL. Trimming took off 1 base at V and 8 bases at J, with 12 bases between the two ends. The CDR3 loop reads CASSQVGQSYEQFF. DNA of the CDR3: TGCGCCAGCAGCCAAGTAGGGCAGAGTTATGAGCAGTTCTTC.

V usage is TRBV20-1 and J usage is TRBJ1-6, with a possible D match to TRBD1 (5 bases). The CDR3 is 13 residues long. V was trimmed by 5 bases and J by 8 bases, leaving 13 bases between them. Germline CDR1 is DFQATT and CDR2 is SNEGSKA (reference sequence). CDR3 sequence: CSAGDAEYSPLHF. The CDR3 coding sequence is TGCAGTGCTGGGGACGCTGAGTATTCACCCCTCCACTTT.

V and J are TRBV4-1 and TRBJ2-1, with D perhaps matching TRBD1 or TRBD2 (7 bases each). This CDR3 comprises 19 residues. Germline CDR1 and CDR2: MGHRA and YSYEKL. Trimming cost V 4 bases and J 9 bases, with 31 bases left between them. CDR3 sequence: CASSPKDDGRGGLLGEQFF. The CDR3 DNA is TGCGCCAGCAGCCCAAAAGACGACGGCAGGGGGGGTCTCTTAGGTGAGCAGTTCTTC.

The sample holds a few counts of this clonotype. The chain uses TRBV3-1 and TRBJ2-1, with a weak D call TRBD2 (5 bases). The CDR3 totals 11 residues. V gave up 8 bases and J gave up 6 bases, with 8 bases separating them. Germline CDR1 LGHDT, CDR2 YNNKEL (reference sequence). The CDR3 nucleotides read TGTGCCAGCGGACTGATCAATGAGCAGTTCTTC. Protein sequence: CASGLINEQFF.

This clonotype was recorded a few times. The chain joins TRBV4-2 to TRBJ2-2, with D unclear. Per germline, CDR1 LGHNA and CDR2 YNFKEQ. The V end was cut by 0 bases, the J end by 7 bases, with 9 bases between. CDR3 length: 14 residues. CDR3 bases: TGTGCCAGCAGCCAAGATCCCGGCGTCGGGGAGCTGTTTTTT. This sequence encodes CASSQDPGVGELFF.

This clonotype was recorded a few times. The chain's CDR3 is CASSLGHRREQFF. Written as DNA, the CDR3 is TGTGCCAGCAGCTTAGGTCACCGAAGGGAGCAGTTCTTC. The rearrangement uses TRBV7-9 and TRBJ2-1, with no clear D. The V and J ends lost 1 base and 10 bases respectively, with 11 bases between them. Germline CDR1 and CDR2: SEHNR and FQNEAQ (reference sequence). The length of the CDR3 is 13 residues.

In DNA form, the CDR3 reads TGCAGTGCTAGGCCGGACTACTATGGCTACACCTTC. Amino acids: CSARPDYYGYTF. This chain joins TRBV20-1 and TRBJ1-2; no firm D call. V was clipped by 3 bases and J by 3 bases, with 8 bases between them. The CDR3 consists of 12 residues. Germline CDR1 DFQATT, CDR2 SNEGSKA (reference sequence).

This clonotype was seen a few times. The rearrangement joins TRBV20-1 to TRBJ2-5; D perhaps matches TRBD2 (5 bases). This CDR3 is built from 11 residues. Germline CDR1 is DFQATT and CDR2 is SNEGSKA (reference sequence). Trimming took 7 bases from V and 3 from J, leaving 9 bases between them. CDR3 amino acids: CSGGSEETQYF. CDR3 sequence (DNA): TGCAGTGGAGGGAGTGAAGAGACCCAGTACTTC.